This T cell receptor (beta chain) is from a study of control samples from healthy donors and cancer patients. Germline values: CDR1 SGDLS, CDR2 YYNGEE. The V gene lost 3 bases and the J gene lost 7 bases, with 13 bases spanning the gap. The CDR3 runs 14 residues. Measured with immunoSEQ multiplex PCR; TCRdb has only the in-frame clones, and not every one. The table lists about 180,000 clones, roughly 89% of them singletons. Input material: blood. The V gene is TRBV9, the J gene TRBJ1-4, with D uncertain. This TCR was recovered from a woman aged 45-60 years in good health. Here the CDR3 DNA reads TGTGCCAGCAGCGCCACCGAGGGCGGTGAAAAACTGTTTTTT. Its protein product is CASSATEGGEKLFF. The whole variable domain, remainder taken from reference TRBV9 and TRBJ1-4, is DSGVTQTPKHLITATGQRVTLRCSPRSGDLSVYWYQQSLDQGLQFLIQYYNGEERAKGNILERFSAQQFPDLHSELNLSSLELGDSALYFCASSATEGGEKLFFGSGTQLSVL.